This TCR beta chain was found in a study of blood T cell repertoires in COVID-19. About the research overall: From the United States, Italy and Spain came samples of acute and convalescent COVID-19.

Trimming cost V 2 bases and J 6 bases, with 17 bases left between them. This CDR3 contains 14 residues. Germline CDR1 GTSNPN, CDR2 SVGIG (reference sequence). The repertoire was sequenced with immunoSEQ multiplex PCR; TCRdb's copy has only in-frame clones and lacks some. Of around 180,000 clones listed, approximately 85% were seen once; the top ten hold around 10%. At least ten counts were recorded for this clone. This TCR derives from a woman of 80 years or more with acute or convalescent COVID-19. The rearrangement uses TRBV30 and TRBJ2-7, with D hard to call. Sequenced: peripheral blood. The CDR3 DNA sequence: TGTGCCTGGAGTCTCTCGGTCCGTCCCGGCGAGCAGTACTTC. It encodes CAWSLSVRPGEQYF.